A selection of T cell receptor beta chains follows, all from one sample in a study of long-term antiretroviral therapy in people with HIV. TCRdb's table, derived via immunoSEQ multiplex PCR, lists solely in-frame clones and lacks some. The data contain about 22,000 clones, roughly 91% of them singletons. The sequencing here drew on unsorted PBMCs, taken 2.3 years after starting antiretroviral therapy. Receptors originate from a man aged 60-69 years with HIV. The CDR3 runs from the conserved cysteine through the conserved F or W. The order of the fields is D gene, J gene, clone size, V gene, CDR3 protein, CDR3 DNA. The D gene is left open where the match is weak. A row's size may be missing; if present it is once, few, many or a size class.

D gene: .
J gene: TRBJ1-3
clone size: .
V gene: TRBV15
CDR3 protein: CATSSGSGNTIYF
CDR3 DNA: TGTGCCACCAGCTCAGGCTCTGGAAACACCATATATTTT

D gene: .
J gene: TRBJ1-2
clone size: .
V gene: TRBV2
CDR3 protein: CASSDRTAHDGYTF
CDR3 DNA: TGTGCCAGCAGTGATAGGACAGCTCATGATGGCTACACCTTC

D gene: TRBD2
J gene: TRBJ2-3
clone size: .
V gene: TRBV5-1
CDR3 protein: CASSLGSGSTDTQYF
CDR3 DNA: TGCGCCAGCAGCTTGGGTAGCGGGAGCACAGATACGCAGTATTTT

D gene: .
J gene: TRBJ1-1
clone size: once
V gene: TRBV10-3
CDR3 protein: CAISESSQYTEAFF
CDR3 DNA: TGTGCCATCAGTGAGTCGAGTCAGTACACTGAAGCTTTCTTT

D gene: .
J gene: TRBJ2-7
clone size: .
V gene: TRBV19
CDR3 protein: CASSIGGLPLDRSVYYEQYF
CDR3 DNA: TGTGCCAGTAGTATTGGGGGGTTACCTTTGGATCGATCGGTCTACTACGAGCAGTACTTC

D gene: .
J gene: TRBJ2-1
clone size: .
V gene: TRBV19
CDR3 protein: CASSIAGSSYNEQFF
CDR3 DNA: TGTGCCAGTAGTATAGCGGGTAGCTCCTACAATGAGCAGTTCTTC

D gene: .
J gene: TRBJ2-5
clone size: .
V gene: TRBV28
CDR3 protein: CASRRGIEETQYF
CDR3 DNA: TGTGCCAGCAGGCGTGGGATAGAAGAGACCCAGTACTTC

D gene: TRBD1
J gene: TRBJ2-5
clone size: .
V gene: TRBV7-9
CDR3 protein: CASSLGQYQETQYF
CDR3 DNA: TGTGCCAGCAGCTTGGGACAGTACCAAGAGACCCAGTACTTC

D gene: .
J gene: TRBJ1-3
clone size: few
V gene: TRBV7-8
CDR3 protein: CASSLITANSGNTIYF
CDR3 DNA: TGTGCCAGCAGCTTAATCACAGCGAACTCTGGAAACACCATATATTTT

D gene: TRBD1
J gene: TRBJ2-7
clone size: .
V gene: TRBV7-2
CDR3 protein: CASSTPQGARYEQYF
CDR3 DNA: TGTGCCAGCAGCACACCTCAGGGGGCGCGCTACGAGCAGTACTTC

D gene: .
J gene: TRBJ2-3
clone size: .
V gene: TRBV6-5
CDR3 protein: CASQLASFRDTQYF
CDR3 DNA: TGTGCCTCCCAGCTAGCGTCCTTCAGAGATACGCAGTATTTT

D gene: .
J gene: TRBJ1-2
clone size: .
V gene: TRBV6-5
CDR3 protein: CASSPLWGIYGYTF
CDR3 DNA: TGTGCCAGCAGTCCCCTTTGGGGCATCTATGGCTACACCTTC

D gene: .
J gene: TRBJ2-7
clone size: few
V gene: TRBV9
CDR3 protein: CASSVSGSEYEQYF
CDR3 DNA: TGTGCCAGCAGCGTCAGTGGGAGTGAGTACGAGCAGTACTTC

D gene: .
J gene: TRBJ2-3
clone size: .
V gene: TRBV6-6
CDR3 protein: CASSYRDTDTQYF
CDR3 DNA: TGTGCCAGCAGTTACAGAGACACAGATACGCAGTATTTT

D gene: .
J gene: TRBJ2-3
clone size: once
V gene: TRBV19
CDR3 protein: CASSIGRGAASTDTQYF
CDR3 DNA: TGTGCCAGTAGTATAGGAAGAGGAGCCGCTAGCACAGATACGCAGTATTTT

D gene: .
J gene: TRBJ2-7
clone size: .
V gene: TRBV15
CDR3 protein: CATSRGGDTYEQYF
CDR3 DNA: TGTGCCACCAGCAGAGGGGGGGACACCTACGAGCAGTACTTC

D gene: .
J gene: TRBJ1-1
clone size: .
V gene: TRBV4-1
CDR3 protein: CASSQDGIRGRGTEAFF
CDR3 DNA: TGCGCCAGCAGCCAAGATGGCATAAGAGGGAGGGGCACTGAAGCTTTCTTT

D gene: .
J gene: TRBJ2-3
clone size: once
V gene: TRBV27
CDR3 protein: CASSEPPSGADTQYF
CDR3 DNA: TGTGCCAGCAGCGAGCCCCCTTCGGGGGCAGATACGCAGTATTTT

D gene: .
J gene: TRBJ2-5
clone size: .
V gene: TRBV5-1
CDR3 protein: CASSSEYQETQYF
CDR3 DNA: TGCGCCAGCAGCTCGGAGTACCAAGAGACCCAGTACTTC

D gene: TRBD2
J gene: TRBJ2-3
clone size: .
V gene: TRBV9
CDR3 protein: CASSVGASGGSTDTQYF
CDR3 DNA: TGTGCCAGCAGCGTAGGTGCTAGCGGGGGGAGCACAGATACGCAGTATTTT

D gene: .
J gene: TRBJ2-7
clone size: .
V gene: TRBV5-4
CDR3 protein: CASSLIGDRGYEQYF
CDR3 DNA: TGTGCCAGCAGCTTGATTGGCGACCGGGGGTACGAGCAGTACTTC

D gene: .
J gene: TRBJ1-2
clone size: .
V gene: TRBV9
CDR3 protein: CASSLIGGNYGYTF
CDR3 DNA: TGTGCCAGCAGCCTGATAGGGGGGAACTATGGCTACACCTTC

D gene: TRBD1
J gene: TRBJ2-3
clone size: .
V gene: TRBV18
CDR3 protein: CASSPRQGAPDTQYF
CDR3 DNA: TGTGCCAGCTCACCACGGCAGGGGGCCCCAGATACGCAGTATTTT

D gene: .
J gene: TRBJ2-3
clone size: .
V gene: TRBV18
CDR3 protein: CASSPIRDTQYF
CDR3 DNA: TGTGCCAGCTCACCAATAAGAGATACGCAGTATTTT

D gene: .
J gene: TRBJ1-2
clone size: .
V gene: TRBV19
CDR3 protein: CASSISPAGDFYGYTF
CDR3 DNA: TGTGCCAGTAGTATTAGCCCAGCTGGTGACTTCTATGGCTACACCTTC

D gene: TRBD2
J gene: TRBJ2-1
clone size: .
V gene: TRBV25-1
CDR3 protein: CASSESRGGKYNEQFF
CDR3 DNA: TGTGCCAGCAGTGAATCTCGCGGGGGGAAGTACAATGAGCAGTTCTTC

D gene: .
J gene: TRBJ1-2
clone size: .
V gene: TRBV19
CDR3 protein: CASSIGQAYGYTF
CDR3 DNA: TGTGCCAGTAGTATTGGTCAGGCCTATGGCTACACCTTC

D gene: .
J gene: TRBJ2-3
clone size: .
V gene: TRBV4-3
CDR3 protein: CASSQGQRGSTDTQYF
CDR3 DNA: TGCGCCAGCAGCCAAGGTCAACGGGGAAGCACAGATACGCAGTATTTT

D gene: .
J gene: TRBJ2-1
clone size: .
V gene: TRBV30
CDR3 protein: CAWSVGSYNEQFF
CDR3 DNA: TGTGCCTGGAGTGTAGGCAGTTACAATGAGCAGTTCTTC

D gene: .
J gene: TRBJ2-7
clone size: large
V gene: TRBV19
CDR3 protein: CASSWGLASSYEQYF
CDR3 DNA: TGTGCCAGTAGTTGGGGGCTAGCAAGCTCCTACGAGCAGTACTTC

D gene: .
J gene: TRBJ2-1
clone size: .
V gene: TRBV18
CDR3 protein: CASSPTSGNEQFF
CDR3 DNA: TGTGCCAGCTCACCGACCAGCGGCAATGAGCAGTTCTTC

D gene: .
J gene: TRBJ2-7
clone size: once
V gene: TRBV6-5
CDR3 protein: CASSYGQGWPIYEQYF
CDR3 DNA: TGTGCCAGCAGTTACGGGCAGGGTTGGCCTATCTACGAGCAGTACTTC

D gene: TRBD1
J gene: TRBJ1-4
clone size: .
V gene: TRBV13
CDR3 protein: CASSTGTVGTNEKLFF
CDR3 DNA: TGTGCCAGCAGCACCGGGACAGTAGGAACTAATGAAAAACTGTTTTTT